This is a list of T cell receptor beta chains from one sample in a study of T cells in Graves' hyperthyroidism and ophthalmopathy. TCRdb redid the calling of the multiplex PCR reads with MiXCR, one entry per CDR3 protein. The repertoire holds 600,000 to 700,000 distinct CDR3 sequences, with roughly 14% as singletons. Source material: blood. The receptors originated from a woman aged 40 to 50 with Graves' ophthalmopathy. Both conserved end residues are part of each CDR3. The D gene is left open where the match is weak. Clone size, where shown, is once, few, many, or a class for clones that have expanded.

TRBV28	.	TRBJ2-7	TRBD2	CASSLVSGRAYEQYF	TGTGCCAGCAGTTTGGTAAGCGGGAGGGCCTACGAGCAGTACTTC
TRBV12-3/TRBV12-4	few	TRBJ2-7	.	CASSNRRSYEQYF	TGTGCCAGCAGTAACCGGCGGTCCTACGAGCAGTACTTC
TRBV28	.	TRBJ2-5	.	CARIRDWTPETQYF	TGTGCCAGGATCCGGGACTGGACCCCTGAGACCCAGTACTTC
TRBV29-1	many	TRBJ1-2	.	CSVLRGRYGYTF	TGCAGCGTTCTCAGGGGACGGTATGGCTACACCTTC
TRBV28	few	TRBJ2-7	.	CASTITGNNYEQYF	TGTGCCAGCACCATAACAGGTAACAACTACGAGCAGTACTTC
TRBV19	many	TRBJ1-1	.	CASSIGRVLNTEAFF	TGTGCCAGTAGTATAGGCAGGGTGCTGAACACTGAAGCTTTCTTT
TRBV6-1	.	TRBJ2-7	.	CASTDKPHEQYF	TGTGCCAGCACCGACAAGCCCCACGAGCAGTACTTC
TRBV7-2	many	TRBJ1-5	TRBD1	CASSLARDRGGQPQHF	TGTGCCAGCAGCTTAGCCCGGGACAGGGGGGGGCAGCCCCAGCATTTT
TRBV28	many	TRBJ2-2	.	CASSLALTNTGELFF	TGTGCCAGCAGTTTAGCTTTGACGAACACCGGGGAGCTGTTTTTT
TRBV20-1	many	TRBJ1-1	.	CSASGRLWAFF	TGCAGTGCTAGTGGCAGATTGTGGGCTTTCTTT
TRBV27	many	TRBJ2-6	.	CASTQGTGANVLTF	TGTGCCAGCACCCAGGGTACTGGGGCCAACGTCCTGACTTTC
TRBV19	many	TRBJ2-5	TRBD2	CASSIGPGGGETQYF	TGTGCCAGTAGTATAGGACCGGGAGGAGGTGAGACCCAGTACTTC
TRBV11-2	.	TRBJ1-1	.	CASSFGPGHKNTEAFF	TGTGCCAGCAGCTTTGGTCCGGGACACAAGAACACTGAAGCTTTCTTT
TRBV10-3	many	TRBJ2-5	TRBD1	CAISDSFGTGDQETQYF	TGTGCCATCAGTGATAGTTTCGGGACAGGGGATCAAGAGACCCAGTACTTC
TRBV2	many	TRBJ2-7	.	CASRVNGEIPYEQYF	TGTGCCAGCAGGGTGAACGGCGAGATCCCCTACGAGCAGTACTTC
TRBV10-1	.	TRBJ2-5	.	CASSKGRSETQYF	TGCGCCAGCAGCAAGGGACGGTCGGAGACCCAGTACTTC
TRBV3-1	many	TRBJ2-7	.	CASSRRAYEQYF	TGTGCCAGCAGCCGTAGAGCGTACGAGCAGTACTTC
TRBV18	.	TRBJ1-1	TRBD1	CASSLKTGLNTEAFF	TGTGCCAGCTCACTCAAGACAGGGTTGAACACTGAAGCTTTCTTT
TRBV2	many	TRBJ1-2	.	CASSEPGRVYGYTF	TGTGCCAGCAGTGAACCGGGCAGGGTATATGGCTACACCTTC
TRBV25-1	many	TRBJ2-7	.	CASSEPTGLGEQYF	TGTGCCAGCAGTGAGCCTACAGGGTTGGGGGAGCAGTACTTC
TRBV7-6	many	TRBJ2-7	.	CASSLSPGPGAYEQYF	TGTGCCAGCAGCCTCTCCCCGGGACCAGGGGCCTACGAGCAGTACTTC
TRBV7-8	many	TRBJ1-1	TRBD1	CASSSLGQVLNTEAFF	TGTGCCAGCAGCTCTCTGGGACAGGTACTGAACACTGAAGCTTTCTTT
TRBV6-2/TRBV6-3	many	TRBJ2-7	TRBD2	CAAHQGTSGAYEQYF	TGTGCCGCTCACCAGGGGACTAGCGGGGCCTACGAGCAGTACTTC
TRBV27	once	TRBJ1-5	TRBD1	CASSLRGLGGNQPQHF	TGTGCCAGCAGTTTAAGGGGGCTTGGTGGCAATCAGCCCCAGCATTTT
TRBV12-3/TRBV12-4	many	TRBJ1-5	.	CASSPGKGPHNQPQHF	TGTGCCAGCAGCCCAGGGAAGGGGCCTCACAATCAGCCCCAGCATTTT
TRBV12-5	many	TRBJ2-7	.	CASGSSPYEQYF	TGTGCTAGTGGTTCGAGCCCCTACGAGCAGTACTTC
TRBV12-3/TRBV12-4	.	TRBJ2-1	.	CASSSGLSYNEQFF	TGTGCCAGCAGTTCGGGACTCTCCTACAATGAGCAGTTCTTC
TRBV18	.	TRBJ2-7	.	CASSGPNIYEQYF	TGTGCCAGCTCAGGACCGAATATCTACGAGCAGTACTTC
TRBV28	.	TRBJ1-1	TRBD1	CASWLQGMDTEAFF	TGTGCCAGCTGGCTACAGGGGATGGACACTGAAGCTTTCTTT
TRBV20-1	.	TRBJ1-3	.	CSARDWTESSGNTIYF	TGCAGTGCTAGAGATTGGACGGAGAGCTCTGGAAACACCATATATTTT
TRBV2	once	TRBJ2-2	.	CASNRDTYTGELFF	TGTGCCAGCAACCGGGACACATACACCGGGGAGCTGTTTTTT
TRBV28	many	TRBJ2-5	.	CASNPSQGGFETQYF	TGTGCCAGCAACCCTAGTCAGGGGGGGTTCGAGACCCAGTACTTC
TRBV12-3/TRBV12-4	many	TRBJ1-2	.	CASSRGPGGYGYTF	TGTGCCAGCAGTCGGGGGCCGGGGGGTTATGGCTACACCTTC
TRBV6-5	many	TRBJ2-5	TRBD2	CASSYSPSGKETQYF	TGTGCCAGCAGTTACTCTCCTAGCGGTAAAGAGACCCAGTACTTC
TRBV7-9	.	TRBJ1-1	.	CASSLSVRAEAFF	TGTGCCAGCAGCCTTTCCGTGAGGGCTGAAGCTTTCTTT
TRBV2	many	TRBJ2-7	.	CASAPGTNYEQYF	TGTGCCAGCGCACCCGGGACAAACTACGAGCAGTACTTC
TRBV12-3/TRBV12-4	many	TRBJ1-2	.	CASSLRQGRHYGYTF	TGTGCCAGCAGTTTGCGCCAGGGAAGACACTATGGCTACACCTTC
TRBV6-1	many	TRBJ2-7	.	CASSETSPSYEQYF	TGTGCCAGCAGTGAGACGTCTCCCTCCTACGAGCAGTACTTC
TRBV2	many	TRBJ2-5	.	CASSYRENQETQYF	TGTGCCAGCAGTTACCGGGAGAACCAAGAGACCCAGTACTTC
TRBV19	.	TRBJ1-1	.	CASSIGGKGIEAFF	TGTGCCAGTAGTATAGGCGGGAAGGGGATTGAAGCTTTCTTT
TRBV4-1	.	TRBJ2-7	.	CASSQELAPYEQYF	TGCGCCAGCAGCCAAGAACTAGCTCCCTACGAGCAGTACTTC
TRBV9	many	TRBJ2-7	TRBD1	CASSATGGSEQYF	TGTGCCAGCAGCGCGACAGGGGGCTCCGAGCAGTACTTC
TRBV11-3	few	TRBJ2-2	TRBD2	CASSQGTSGAGELFF	TGTGCCAGCAGCCAGGGGACTAGCGGTGCGGGGGAGCTGTTTTTT
TRBV12-3/TRBV12-4	many	TRBJ1-2	.	CASCPGPHADYTF	TGTGCCAGCTGTCCCGGGCCCCACGCAGACTACACCTTC
TRBV6-5	many	TRBJ2-7	.	CASSYSGISEQYF	TGTGCCAGCAGTTACTCTGGGATTTCCGAGCAGTACTTC
TRBV15	many	TRBJ2-7	TRBD1	CATSRDGGQSSYEQYF	TGTGCCACCAGCAGAGATGGGGGACAGAGCTCCTACGAGCAGTACTTC
TRBV12-3/TRBV12-4	.	TRBJ1-2	.	CASSLARGKNGYTF	TGTGCCAGCAGTTTAGCCCGGGGGAAGAATGGCTACACCTTC
TRBV18	.	TRBJ2-7	TRBD1	CASSPLTGAYEQYF	TGTGCCAGCTCACCATTGACAGGGGCCTACGAGCAGTACTTC
TRBV9	.	TRBJ2-7	TRBD1	CASSVGTGTRLDEQYF	TGTGCCAGCAGCGTAGGGACAGGGACCCGTCTCGACGAGCAGTACTTC
TRBV6-5	many	TRBJ2-7	TRBD1	CASSYPGTGVGEQYF	TGTGCCAGCAGTTACCCCGGGACAGGGGTGGGCGAGCAGTACTTC
TRBV12-3/TRBV12-4	.	TRBJ2-3	TRBD2	CASSGGLAGGNTDTQYF	TGTGCCAGCAGCGGTGGACTAGCGGGAGGAAACACAGATACGCAGTATTTT
TRBV7-6	few	TRBJ2-2	.	CASSSTGGIVGELFF	TGTGCCAGCAGCTCTACCGGGGGCATTGTCGGGGAGCTGTTTTTT
TRBV27	many	TRBJ2-7	.	CASSLSWGHPYEQYF	TGTGCCAGCAGTTTATCGTGGGGGCACCCCTACGAGCAGTACTTC
TRBV18	.	TRBJ2-5	.	CASSPADSETQYF	TGTGCCAGCTCACCAGCGGACAGCGAGACCCAGTACTTC
TRBV5-4	many	TRBJ2-7	TRBD2	CASSLLGTSGTLSTYEQYF	TGTGCCAGCAGCTTGCTAGGGACTAGCGGGACCCTCTCCACCTACGAGCAGTACTTC
TRBV12-3/TRBV12-4	many	TRBJ2-7	.	CASRPAGLPGGEQYF	TGTGCCAGCAGACCGGCGGGACTCCCAGGGGGAGAGCAGTACTTC
TRBV19	many	TRBJ2-2	.	CASLPGGHGWELFF	TGTGCCAGTTTGCCGGGTGGGCACGGCTGGGAGCTGTTTTTT